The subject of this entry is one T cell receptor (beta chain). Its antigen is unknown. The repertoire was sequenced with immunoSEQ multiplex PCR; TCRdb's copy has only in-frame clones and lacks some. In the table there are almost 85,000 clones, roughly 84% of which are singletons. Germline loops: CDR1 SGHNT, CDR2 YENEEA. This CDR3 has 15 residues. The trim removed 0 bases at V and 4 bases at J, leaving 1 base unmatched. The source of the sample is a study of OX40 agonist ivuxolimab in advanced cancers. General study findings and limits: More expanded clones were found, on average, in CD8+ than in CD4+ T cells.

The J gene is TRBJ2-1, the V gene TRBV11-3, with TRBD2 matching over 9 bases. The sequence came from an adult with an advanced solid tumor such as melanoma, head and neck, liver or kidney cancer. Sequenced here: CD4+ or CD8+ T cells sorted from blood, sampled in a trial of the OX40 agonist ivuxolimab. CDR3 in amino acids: CASSLETSGYNEQFF. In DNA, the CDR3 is TGTGCCAGCAGCTTAGAGACTAGCGGTTACAATGAGCAGTTCTTC.